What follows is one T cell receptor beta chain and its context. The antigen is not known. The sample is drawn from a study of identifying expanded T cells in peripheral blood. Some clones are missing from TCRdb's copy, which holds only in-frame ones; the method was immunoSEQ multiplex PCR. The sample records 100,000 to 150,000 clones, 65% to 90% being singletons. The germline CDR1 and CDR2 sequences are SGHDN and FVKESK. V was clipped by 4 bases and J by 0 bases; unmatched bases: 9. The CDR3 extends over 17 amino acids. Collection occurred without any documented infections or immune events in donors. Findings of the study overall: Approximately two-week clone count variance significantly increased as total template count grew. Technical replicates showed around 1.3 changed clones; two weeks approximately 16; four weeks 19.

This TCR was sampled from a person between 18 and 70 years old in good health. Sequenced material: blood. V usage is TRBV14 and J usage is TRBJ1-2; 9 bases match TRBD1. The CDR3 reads CASSPGTGWKSNYGYTF. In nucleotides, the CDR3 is TGTGCCAGCAGCCCGGGGACAGGGTGGAAATCTAACTATGGCTACACCTTC.